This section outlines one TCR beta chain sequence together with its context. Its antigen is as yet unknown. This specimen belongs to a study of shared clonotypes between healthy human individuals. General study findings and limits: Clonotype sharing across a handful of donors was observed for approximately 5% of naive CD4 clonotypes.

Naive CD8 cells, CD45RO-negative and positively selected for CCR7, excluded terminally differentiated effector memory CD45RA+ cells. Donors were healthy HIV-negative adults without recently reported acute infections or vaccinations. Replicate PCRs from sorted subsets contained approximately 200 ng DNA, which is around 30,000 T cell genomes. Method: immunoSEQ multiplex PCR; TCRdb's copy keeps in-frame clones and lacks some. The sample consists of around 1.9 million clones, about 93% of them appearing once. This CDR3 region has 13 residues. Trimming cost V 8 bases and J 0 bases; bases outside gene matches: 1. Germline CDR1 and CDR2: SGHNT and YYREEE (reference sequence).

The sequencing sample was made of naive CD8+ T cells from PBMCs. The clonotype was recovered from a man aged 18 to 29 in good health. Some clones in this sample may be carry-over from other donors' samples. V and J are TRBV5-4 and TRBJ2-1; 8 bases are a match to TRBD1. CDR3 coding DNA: TGTGCCAGTACAGGGGGCTCCTACAATGAGCAGTTCTTC. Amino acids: CASTGGSYNEQFF.